Listed below are T cell receptor beta chains from one sample, sequenced in a study of T cells expressing NK-cell markers. TCRdb reprocessed the 5' RACE reads and reports one entry per CDR3 protein, with no DNA. In all, the sample yields 450,000 to 600,000 distinct CDR3 sequences. The specimen was blood T cells: a sorted CD56 or NKG2C T cell subset, CD4+ or CD8+ T cells, or bulk PBMC T cells (not recorded which). The origin of the receptors is a man aged 18 to 29 in good health. Both conserved end residues are part of each CDR3. The order of the fields is V gene, J gene, CDR3 protein.

V: TRBV6-1; J: TRBJ2-2; CDR3: CASSESSVDTGELFF
V: TRBV11-2; J: TRBJ2-1; CDR3: CASSLDDGTGGTEQFF
V: TRBV13; J: TRBJ2-5; CDR3: CASSPRDKETQYF
V: TRBV5-1; J: TRBJ2-3; CDR3: CASSLSRAGDTQYF
V: TRBV7-2; J: TRBJ2-7; CDR3: CASGPSGPYEQYF
V: TRBV12-3/TRBV12-4; J: TRBJ2-1; CDR3: CASSYRLGLAEYNEQFF
V: TRBV7-8; J: TRBJ2-1; CDR3: CASSLNSRYNEQFF
V: TRBV15; J: TRBJ2-5; CDR3: CATSRGAQEGETQYF
V: TRBV29-1; J: TRBJ2-1; CDR3: CSVEGTISSGEQFF
V: TRBV20-1; J: TRBJ2-1; CDR3: CSARGLTGRDEQFF
V: TRBV27; J: TRBJ2-1; CDR3: CASSSIPGQGAGEQFF